This TCR beta chain is drawn from a study of blood T cell repertoires in COVID-19. Study overall: Spain, Italy and the United States supplied samples that represented acute and convalescent COVID-19.

The method was immunoSEQ multiplex PCR; TCRdb's version includes in-frame clones alone and lacks a portion of them. The sample lists approximately 240,000 clones, approximately 80% occurring once. Per the germline V gene, CDR1 is SNHLY and CDR2 is FYNNEI. The CDR3 contains 14 residues. V was shortened by 7 bases and J by 0 bases, with 12 bases between the two germline ends. The chain combines TRBV2 with TRBJ1-1; D ambiguous. The receptor comes from an elderly woman with active or convalescent COVID-19. Sequenced material: peripheral blood. CDR3 DNA sequence: TGTGCCAGCACCACCGGTGTTTTGAACACTGAAGCTTTCTTT. Amino acid sequence: CASTTGVLNTEAFF. Full variable domain (outside the CDR3, taken from reference TRBV2 and TRBJ1-1): EPEVTQTPSHQVTQMGQEVILRCVPISNHLYFYWYRQILGQKVEFLVSFYNNEISEKSEIFDDQFSVERPDGSNFTLKIRSTKLEDSAMYFCASTTGVLNTEAFFGQGTRLTVV.